This T cell receptor (beta chain) was observed in a study of PD-1 blockade in classical Hodgkin lymphoma. For the study at large: The patients were dosed with nivolumab 3 mg/kg, infused intravenously every 2 weeks.

Only in-frame clones appear in the TCRdb table, and some are missing; sequencing was by immunoSEQ multiplex PCR. The sample has 70,000 to 85,000 clones; around 93% are singletons. This clone appeared a single time. The target antigen is unknown. Exposure to brentuximab vedotin varied, and each patient had relapsed following autologous stem cell transplantation. V dropped 6 bases and J dropped 3 bases, with 12 bases sitting between them. This CDR3 contains 14 residues. Per germline, CDR1 SNHLY and CDR2 FYNNEI. Notes on the study in general: Patients who began taking nivolumab under 1 year after ASCT were left out.

The material sequenced was peripheral blood mononuclear cells (PBMCs), taken at baseline. This sequence was found in a human donor with classical Hodgkin lymphoma. The rearrangement links TRBV2 to TRBJ2-4, with D possibly being TRBD1 (5 bases). The CDR3: CASSKGLVKNIQYF. The CDR3 bases are TGTGCCAGCAGCAAGGGGTTGGTCAAAAACATTCAGTACTTC.